This record covers a single TCR beta chain. Its cognate antigen is unknown. This sample stems from a study of cytotoxic CD8 clonotypes in ibrutinib-treated CLL. CDR3 size: 16 residues. V was pared by 3 bases and J by 6 bases, with 12 bases of the junction left unmatched. Looked up from germline, CDR1 is SGHRS and CDR2 is YFSETQ. TCRdb's copy holds only in-frame clones and misses some; the assay was immunoSEQ multiplex PCR. The data hold fewer than 80,000 clones, with approximately 57% observed a single time. Study-wide findings and caveats: Samples from sustained-remission and progressing patients were taken at different times.

The sample here was PBMCs, taken after 12 months of ibrutinib treatment. V gene TRBV5-1 combines with J gene TRBJ2-3, with TRBD1 identical over 8 bases. The TCR was taken from a human donor with chronic lymphocytic leukemia. In DNA form, the CDR3 reads TGCGCCAGCAGCTACGGGACAGGCCTTGGGGTGGATACGCAGTATTTT. Translation gives CASSYGTGLGVDTQYF. The complete variable domain, with remaining parts taken from reference TRBV5-1 and TRBJ2-3, reads KAGVTQTPRYLIKTRGQQVTLSCSPISGHRSVSWYQQTPGQGLQFLFEYFSETQRNKGNFPGRFSGRQFSNSRSEMNVSTLELGDSALYLCASSYGTGLGVDTQYFGPGTRLTVL.